The 2 T cell receptor beta chains in this list originate from one sample, sequenced in a study of patients and donors after allogeneic stem cell transplantation. TCRdb passed the RT-PCR reads through MiXCR, listing each CDR3 protein once. The sample records tens of thousands of distinct CDR3 sequences, about 26% being singletons. Sequencing was done on a sample of blood, either unsorted or a sorted T cell fraction (not recorded which). The receptors shown here come from a human donor who was either an allogeneic HSCT recipient or a stem cell or donor lymphocyte infusion donor (not recorded which). It is not recorded whose cells these are; they may come from a transplant donor.

The rearrangement links TRBV29-1 to TRBJ2-5; 7 nucleotides match TRBD2. J was trimmed by 2 bases and V by 7 bases; bases with no gene match: 10. CDR3 size: 14 residues. Per germline, CDR1 SQVTM and CDR2 ANQGSEA. The CDR3 loop reads CSAGGREAQETQYF. DNA of the CDR3: TGCAGCGCCGGAGGTCGGGAGGCTCAAGAGACCCAGTACTTC. Full variable domain (outside the CDR3, taken from reference TRBV29-1 and TRBJ2-5): SAVISQKPSRDICQRGTSLTIQCQVDSQVTMMFWYRQQPGQSLTLIATANQGSEATYESGFVIDKFPISRPNLTFSTLTVSNMSPEDSSIYLCSAGGREAQETQYFGPGTRLLVL.

In its sample, this clonotype was seen a few times. This chain links TRBV15 with TRBJ2-6; unclear D gene. The CDR3 runs to 13 residues. V was trimmed by 8 bases and J by 0 bases, leaving 5 bases between them. CDR1 and CDR2 from the germline V gene are LNHNV and YYDKDF (reference sequence). The CDR3 sequence: CATLYSGANVLTF. CDR3 in DNA: TGTGCCACCTTGTACTCTGGGGCCAACGTCCTGACTTTC.